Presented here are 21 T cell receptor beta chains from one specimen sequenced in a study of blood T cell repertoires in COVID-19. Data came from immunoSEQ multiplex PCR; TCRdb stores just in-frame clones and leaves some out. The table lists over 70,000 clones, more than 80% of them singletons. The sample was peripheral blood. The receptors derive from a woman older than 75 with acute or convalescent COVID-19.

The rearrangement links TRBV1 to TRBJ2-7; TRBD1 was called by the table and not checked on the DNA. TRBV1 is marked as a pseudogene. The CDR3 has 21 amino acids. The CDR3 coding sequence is TGCACCAGCAGCCAGCACGGGACAGGGGGCTCGGGCGGGAGGCCTTCCTACGAGCAGTACTTC. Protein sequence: CTSSQHGTGGSGGRPSYEQYF.

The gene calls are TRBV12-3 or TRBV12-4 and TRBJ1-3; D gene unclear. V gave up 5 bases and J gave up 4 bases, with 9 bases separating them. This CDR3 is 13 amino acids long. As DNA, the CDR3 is TGTGCCAGCAGTCGTTACACCGGAAACACCATATATTTT. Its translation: CASSRYTGNTIYF.

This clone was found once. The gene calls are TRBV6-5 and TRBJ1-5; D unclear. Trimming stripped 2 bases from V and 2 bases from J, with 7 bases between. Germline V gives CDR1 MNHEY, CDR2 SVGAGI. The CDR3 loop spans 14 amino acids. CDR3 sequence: CASSYDRGNQPQHF. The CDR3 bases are TGTGCCAGCAGTTACGACCGGGGCAATCAGCCCCAGCATTTT.

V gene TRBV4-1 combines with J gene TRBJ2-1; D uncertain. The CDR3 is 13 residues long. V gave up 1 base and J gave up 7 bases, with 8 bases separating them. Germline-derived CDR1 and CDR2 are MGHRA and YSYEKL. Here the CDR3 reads CASSQGVGNEQFF. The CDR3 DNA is TGCGCCAGCAGCCAAGGGGTCGGGAATGAGCAGTTCTTC.

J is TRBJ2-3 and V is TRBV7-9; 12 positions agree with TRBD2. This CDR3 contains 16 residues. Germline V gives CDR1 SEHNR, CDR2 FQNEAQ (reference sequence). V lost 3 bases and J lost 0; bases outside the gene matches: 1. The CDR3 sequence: CASSFGLAGSTDTQYF. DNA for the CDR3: TGTGCCAGCAGCTTCGGACTAGCGGGGAGCACAGATACGCAGTATTTT.

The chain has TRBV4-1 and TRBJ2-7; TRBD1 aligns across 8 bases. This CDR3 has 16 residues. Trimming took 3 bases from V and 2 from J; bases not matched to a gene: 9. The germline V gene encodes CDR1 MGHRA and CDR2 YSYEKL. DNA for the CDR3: TGCGCCAGCAGCCAGTCGGGACAGGCCAAGACCTACGAGCAGTACTTC. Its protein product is CASSQSGQAKTYEQYF.

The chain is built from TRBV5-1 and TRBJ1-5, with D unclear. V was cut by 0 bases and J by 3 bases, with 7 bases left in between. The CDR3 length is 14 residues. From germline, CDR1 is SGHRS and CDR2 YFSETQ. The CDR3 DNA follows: TGCGCCAGCAGCTTGGGCGGCAACAATCAGCCCCAGCATTTT. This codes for CASSLGGNNQPQHF. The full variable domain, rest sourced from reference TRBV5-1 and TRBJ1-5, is KAGVTQTPRYLIKTRGQQVTLSCSPISGHRSVSWYQQTPGQGLQFLFEYFSETQRNKGNFPGRFSGRQFSNSRSEMNVSTLELGDSALYLCASSLGGNNQPQHFGDGTRLSIL.

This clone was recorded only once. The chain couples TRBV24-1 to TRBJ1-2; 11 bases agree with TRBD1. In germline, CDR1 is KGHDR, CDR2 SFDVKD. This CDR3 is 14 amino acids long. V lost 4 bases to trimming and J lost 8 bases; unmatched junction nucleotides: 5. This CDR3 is CATSESDRGHGYTF. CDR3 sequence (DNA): TGTGCCACCAGTGAGTCGGACAGGGGGCACGGCTACACCTTC.

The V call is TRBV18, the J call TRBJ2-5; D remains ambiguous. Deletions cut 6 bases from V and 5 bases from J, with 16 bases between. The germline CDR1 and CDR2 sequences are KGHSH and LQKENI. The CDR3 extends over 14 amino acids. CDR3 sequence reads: CASSPTLAAETQYF. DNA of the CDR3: TGTGCCAGCTCCCCGACCCTGGCGGCTGAGACCCAGTACTTC.

The CDR3 nucleotides are TGTGCCAGCGCCGGCCAGGGAAACCAAGAGACCCAGTACTTC. Translating it yields CASAGQGNQETQYF. The rearrangement joins TRBV5-4 to TRBJ2-5; D might be TRBD1 (5 bases). The CDR3 totals 14 residues. CDR1 is SGHNT and CDR2 is YYREEE in the germline V gene (reference sequence). V dropped 7 bases and J dropped 0 bases, with 13 bases sitting between them.

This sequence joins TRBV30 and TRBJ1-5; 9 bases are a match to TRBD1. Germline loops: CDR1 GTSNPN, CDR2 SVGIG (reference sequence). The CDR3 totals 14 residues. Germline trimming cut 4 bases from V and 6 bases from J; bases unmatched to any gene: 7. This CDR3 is CAWNRGQGFQPQHF. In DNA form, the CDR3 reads TGTGCCTGGAATAGAGGACAGGGGTTTCAGCCCCAGCATTTT.

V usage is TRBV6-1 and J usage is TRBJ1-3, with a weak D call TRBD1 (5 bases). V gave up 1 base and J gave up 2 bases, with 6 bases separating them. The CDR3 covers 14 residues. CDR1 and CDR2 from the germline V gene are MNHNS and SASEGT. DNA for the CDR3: TGTGCCAGCAGTGAAGGGGGCGCTGGAAACACCATATATTTT. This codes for CASSEGGAGNTIYF.

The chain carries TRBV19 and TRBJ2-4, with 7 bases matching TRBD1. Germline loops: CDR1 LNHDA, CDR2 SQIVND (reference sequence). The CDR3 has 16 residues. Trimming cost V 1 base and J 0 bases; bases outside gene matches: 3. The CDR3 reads CASSIGTGAAKNIQYF. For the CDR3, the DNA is TGTGCCAGTAGTATAGGTACAGGGGCAGCCAAAAACATTCAGTACTTC.

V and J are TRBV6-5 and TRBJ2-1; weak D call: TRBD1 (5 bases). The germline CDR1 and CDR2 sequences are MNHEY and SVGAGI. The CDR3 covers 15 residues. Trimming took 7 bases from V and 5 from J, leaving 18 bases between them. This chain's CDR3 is CASNTMAGAHNEQFF. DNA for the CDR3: TGTGCCAGCAATACGATGGCTGGGGCTCACAATGAGCAGTTCTTC.

Here the CDR3 reads CSASSGLVGGYTF. In DNA, the CDR3 is TGCAGTGCTAGTTCTGGGCTTGTGGGTGGCTACACCTTC. The rearrangement uses TRBV20-1 and TRBJ1-2; D gene uncertain. Trimming took off 3 bases at V and 7 bases at J, with 15 bases between the two ends. Germline CDR1 and CDR2: DFQATT and SNEGSKA (reference sequence). The CDR3 is 13 amino acids.

CDR3 in amino acids: CASSSQGLAGGEQYF. CDR3 in DNA: TGTGCCAGCAGCTCGCAAGGACTAGCGGGAGGAGAGCAGTACTTC. The chain recombines TRBV5-4 with TRBJ2-7; 14 nucleotides line up with TRBD2. CDR3 length: 15 residues. CDR1 and CDR2 from the germline V gene are SGHNT and YYREEE (reference sequence). V dropped 3 bases and J dropped 7; count of bases not matched to a gene: 6. The full variable domain, with the rest looked up from reference TRBV5-4 and TRBJ2-7, is ETGVTQSPTHLIKTRGQQVTLRCSSQSGHNTVSWYQQALGQGPQFIFQYYREEENGRGNFPPRFSGLQFPNYSSELNVNALELDDSALYLCASSSQGLAGGEQYFGPGTRLTVT.

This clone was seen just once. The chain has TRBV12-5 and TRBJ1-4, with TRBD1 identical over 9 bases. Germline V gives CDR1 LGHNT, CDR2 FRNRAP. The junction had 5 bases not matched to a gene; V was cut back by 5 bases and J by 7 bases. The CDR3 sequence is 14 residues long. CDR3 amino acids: CASGPGQGGEKLFF. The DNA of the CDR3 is TGTGCTAGTGGTCCGGGACAGGGTGGTGAAAAACTGTTTTTT.

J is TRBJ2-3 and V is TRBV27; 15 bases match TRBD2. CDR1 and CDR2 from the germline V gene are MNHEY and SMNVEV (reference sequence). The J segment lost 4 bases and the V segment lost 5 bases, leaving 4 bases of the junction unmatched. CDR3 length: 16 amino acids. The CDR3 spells CASSRTSGRAADTQYF. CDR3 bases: TGTGCCAGCAGTCGGACTAGCGGGAGGGCGGCAGATACGCAGTATTTT.

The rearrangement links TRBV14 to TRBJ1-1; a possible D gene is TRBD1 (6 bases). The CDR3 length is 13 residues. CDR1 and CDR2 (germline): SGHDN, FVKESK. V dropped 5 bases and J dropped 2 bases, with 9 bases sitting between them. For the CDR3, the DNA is TGTGCCAGCAGCGGACAGAGAAACACTGAAGCTTTCTTT. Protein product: CASSGQRNTEAFF.

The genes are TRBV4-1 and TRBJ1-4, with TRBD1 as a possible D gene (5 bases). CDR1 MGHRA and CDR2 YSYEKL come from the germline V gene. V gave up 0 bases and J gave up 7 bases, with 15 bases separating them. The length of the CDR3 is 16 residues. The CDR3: CASSQDTGVGGEKLFF. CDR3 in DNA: TGCGCCAGCAGCCAAGATACGGGGGTTGGAGGTGAAAAACTGTTTTTT.

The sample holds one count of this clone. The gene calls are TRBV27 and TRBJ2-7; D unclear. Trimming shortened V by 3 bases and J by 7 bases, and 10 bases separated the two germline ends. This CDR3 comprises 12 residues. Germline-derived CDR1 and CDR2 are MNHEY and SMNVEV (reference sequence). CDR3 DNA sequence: TGTGCCAGCAGTTTCGGTCTGCGGGAGCAGTACTTC. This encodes CASSFGLREQYF.